This is a list of T cell receptor beta chains from one sample in a study of cytomegalovirus exposure and HLA in healthy donors. Sequencing used immunoSEQ multiplex PCR; TCRdb keeps in-frame clones, though not all of them. In the table there are 100,000 or so clones, roughly 13% of which are singletons. Sequencing was performed on PBMCs. The receptor set was obtained from a man aged 35 to 55 in good health and CMV-seropositive. CDR3s include the opening cysteine and the closing phenylalanine or tryptophan. A D gene is named only where the DNA matches it firmly. Clone size is stated in some rows and not others, as once, few, many or a class when expanded.

clone_size,v_call,j_call,cdr3_length,d_call,cdr3_aa,cdr3_nt
few,TRBV2,TRBJ1-1,13,.,CASSVRGKTEAFF,TGTGCCAGCAGTGTAAGGGGAAAAACTGAAGCTTTCTTT
.,TRBV5-1,TRBJ2-2,16,.,CASSLGVQGNTGELFF,TGCGCCAGCAGCTTGGGTGTACAGGGGAACACCGGGGAGCTGTTTTTT
.,TRBV12-5,TRBJ2-7,17,.,CASGLDESFVGPYEQYF,TGTGCTAGTGGTTTGGACGAGTCCTTCGTGGGCCCCTACGAGCAGTACTTC
.,TRBV29-1,TRBJ1-1,13,.,CSVDRVENTEAFF,TGCAGCGTTGACAGGGTTGAGAACACTGAAGCTTTCTTT
once,TRBV6-6,TRBJ2-7,15,TRBD1,CASSRTGTGAYEQYF,TGTGCCAGCAGTCGGACCGGGACAGGGGCCTACGAGCAGTACTTC
.,TRBV6-1,TRBJ1-2,11,.,CASRQGHGYTF,TGTGCCAGCAGGCAGGGTCATGGCTACACCTTC
.,TRBV28,TRBJ1-2,12,.,CASAYQNYGYTF,TGTGCCAGCGCCTATCAAAATTATGGCTACACCTTC
.,TRBV5-1,TRBJ2-7,14,.,CASSSQGQNYEQYF,TGCGCCAGCAGCTCGCAGGGGCAGAACTACGAGCAGTACTTC
.,TRBV7-9,TRBJ2-3,17,TRBD2,CASSSPGLAGGGDTQYF,TGTGCCAGCAGTTCCCCGGGACTAGCGGGAGGGGGAGATACGCAGTATTTT
.,TRBV7-2,TRBJ1-3,17,.,CASSQTAVGASGNTIYF,TGTGCCAGCAGCCAGACTGCTGTTGGTGCCTCTGGAAACACCATATATTTT
.,TRBV7-3,TRBJ2-4,15,TRBD1,CASSLRPGGSYIQYF,TGTGCCAGCAGCTTGAGGCCAGGGGGCTCGTACATTCAGTACTTC
.,TRBV4-3,TRBJ1-1,15,.,CASSQETILNTEAFF,TGCGCCAGCAGCCAAGAAACTATTCTGAACACTGAAGCTTTCTTT
.,TRBV4-3,TRBJ1-2,14,.,CASSQRTLNYGYTF,TGCGCCAGCAGCCAAAGGACACTAAACTATGGCTACACCTTC
few,TRBV6-6,TRBJ1-1,15,.,CASSYFESGNTEAFF,TGTGCCAGCAGTTACTTTGAGTCGGGTAACACTGAAGCTTTCTTT
few,TRBV5-6,TRBJ1-2,13,TRBD1,CASSFGQGSGYTF,TGTGCCAGCAGCTTCGGACAGGGTAGCGGCTACACCTTC
few,TRBV18,TRBJ1-1,14,.,CASSPGQVGTEAFF,TGTGCCAGCTCACCAGGACAAGTGGGCACTGAAGCTTTCTTT
few,TRBV5-1,TRBJ2-3,16,TRBD2,CASSLGGLAGVDTQYF,TGCGCCAGCAGCTTGGGGGGACTAGCGGGAGTCGATACGCAGTATTTT
.,TRBV29-1,TRBJ2-3,15,TRBD2,CSVAGLARSTDTQYF,TGCAGCGTCGCCGGACTAGCGAGAAGCACAGATACGCAGTATTTT
.,TRBV27,TRBJ2-7,12,.,CASTGAPGEQYF,TGTGCCAGCACTGGAGCCCCGGGCGAGCAGTACTTC
.,TRBV5-1,TRBJ1-4,21,TRBD1,CASSLGTFTGTGGSANEKLFF,TGCGCCAGCAGCTTGGGCACCTTCACCGGGACAGGGGGCTCGGCTAATGAAAAACTGTTTTTT
.,TRBV28,TRBJ1-5,14,TRBD1,CASSLRDRGQPQHF,TGTGCCAGCAGTCTGCGGGACAGAGGTCAGCCCCAGCATTTT
.,TRBV9,TRBJ2-5,13,TRBD2,CASTSGNEETQYF,TGTGCCTCAACCAGCGGGAACGAAGAGACCCAGTACTTC
few,TRBV27,TRBJ2-3,12,.,CASSFHRDTQYF,TGTGCCAGCAGTTTTCACCGGGATACGCAGTATTTT
few,TRBV6-1,TRBJ1-3,14,.,CASEAAATGNTIYF,TGTGCCAGCGAGGCAGCCGCTACTGGAAACACCATATATTTT
.,TRBV7-9,TRBJ2-3,16,.,CASSLLEGLGGDTQYF,TGTGCCAGCAGCCTTCTCGAGGGCTTGGGTGGGGATACGCAGTATTTT
few,TRBV29-1,TRBJ1-4,18,.,CSVGPGQGTGAANEKLFF,.
few,TRBV28,TRBJ2-5,15,TRBD2,CASSQAGGLRETQYF,TGTGCCAGCAGTCAAGCGGGAGGCCTCAGAGAGACCCAGTACTTC
.,TRBV6-5,TRBJ1-2,15,TRBD1,CASSFAGTGEYGYTF,TGTGCCAGCAGTTTCGCCGGGACAGGGGAATATGGCTACACCTTC
.,TRBV11-2,TRBJ2-5,18,TRBD1,CASSLGGATQGARETQYF,TGTGCCAGCAGCTTAGGAGGAGCCACACAGGGGGCCAGGGAGACCCAGTACTTC
few,TRBV5-4,TRBJ2-5,15,TRBD1,CASSPTGLSEETQYF,TGTGCCAGCAGCCCGACAGGGTTGAGTGAGGAGACCCAGTACTTC
.,TRBV11-2,TRBJ2-7,15,TRBD1,CASSLGGTGGSVQYF,TGTGCCAGCAGCTTAGGGGGGACAGGGGGCTCGGTGCAGTACTTC
few,TRBV19,TRBJ1-2,19,TRBD1,CASSTQSPGQGRPRYGYTF,TGTGCCAGTAGTACCCAAAGCCCGGGACAGGGACGTCCTAGGTATGGCTACACCTTC
.,TRBV7-2,TRBJ2-1,15,TRBD2,CASSSLAGGLNEQFF,TGTGCCAGCAGCTCGCTAGCGGGAGGTTTGAATGAGCAGTTCTTC
few,TRBV29-1,TRBJ2-7,14,TRBD1,CSGTSGQGSYEQYF,TGCAGCGGCACCTCGGGACAGGGTAGCTACGAGCAGTACTTC
few,TRBV9,TRBJ2-5,15,.,CASSGGGTFQETQYF,TGTGCCAGCAGCGGAGGCGGGACCTTTCAAGAGACCCAGTACTTC
.,TRBV5-4,TRBJ2-1,15,.,CASSNGHPGYNEQFF,TGTGCCAGCAGCAACGGACACCCCGGGTACAATGAGCAGTTCTTC
.,TRBV10-3,TRBJ2-3,11,TRBD1,CAIVYRGTQYF,TGTGCCATCGTGTACAGGGGTACGCAGTATTTT
.,TRBV7-8,TRBJ1-5,16,TRBD1,CASSLPPGGRNQPQHF,TGTGCCAGCAGCTTACCCCCAGGGGGTCGGAATCAGCCCCAGCATTTT
few,TRBV5-1,TRBJ2-3,19,TRBD2,CASSLASGLAGASTDTQYF,TGCGCCAGCAGCTTGGCCTCCGGACTAGCGGGAGCGAGCACAGATACGCAGTATTTT
few,TRBV6-5,TRBJ1-4,14,TRBD1,CASSFDRVGEKLFF,TGTGCCAGCAGTTTCGACAGGGTCGGTGAAAAACTGTTTTTT
few,TRBV28,TRBJ2-2,16,TRBD2,CASSLMGLAGTGELFF,TGTGCCAGCAGTTTGATGGGACTAGCGGGCACCGGGGAGCTGTTTTTT